These T cell receptor beta chains were read from a single sample in a study of blood T cell repertoires in COVID-19. Sequencing used immunoSEQ multiplex PCR; TCRdb keeps in-frame clones, though not all of them. Of around 130,000 clones listed, under 90% are singletons. The specimen sequenced was peripheral blood. The receptors were sampled from a woman in her sixties or seventies with acute or convalescent COVID-19. Both conserved end residues are part of each CDR3. The D gene is left open where the match is weak. The size entry is marked missing in some rows and otherwise reads once, few, many or a size class.

clone size: NA
V gene: TRBV7-9
D gene: NA
J gene: TRBJ2-5
CDR3 DNA: TGTGCCAGCAGCACGGGCAGGGGGGTAGAGACCCAGTACTTC
CDR3 protein: CASSTGRGVETQYF

clone size: NA
V gene: TRBV6-2/TRBV6-3
D gene: NA
J gene: TRBJ2-3
CDR3 DNA: TGTGCCAGCAGCTCCTACACAGATACGCAGTATTTT
CDR3 protein: CASSSYTDTQYF

clone size: NA
V gene: TRBV12-3/TRBV12-4
D gene: NA
J gene: TRBJ2-2
CDR3 DNA: TGTGCCAGCAGCCCGGACACCGGGGAGCTGTTTTTT
CDR3 protein: CASSPDTGELFF

clone size: once
V gene: TRBV4-1
D gene: TRBD1
J gene: TRBJ1-2
CDR3 DNA: TGCGCCAGCAGCCGCGGGACAGGATACACCTTC
CDR3 protein: CASSRGTGYTF

clone size: NA
V gene: TRBV11-3
D gene: TRBD1
J gene: TRBJ2-1
CDR3 DNA: TGTGCCAGCACCGGGACAGACAATGAGCAGTTCTTC
CDR3 protein: CASTGTDNEQFF

clone size: NA
V gene: TRBV7-9
D gene: TRBD2
J gene: TRBJ2-3
CDR3 DNA: TGTGCCAGCAGCTCATTAGCGGGGAGCACAGATACGCAGTATTTT
CDR3 protein: CASSSLAGSTDTQYF

clone size: NA
V gene: TRBV6-6
D gene: TRBD1
J gene: TRBJ2-1
CDR3 DNA: TGTGCCAGCAGCCAGGGACAGGGAAATTACAATGAGCAGTTCTTC
CDR3 protein: CASSQGQGNYNEQFF

clone size: once
V gene: TRBV7-2
D gene: NA
J gene: TRBJ2-2
CDR3 DNA: TGTGCCAGCAGCTTATCCGGGGGCGGGGGAACCGGGGAGCTGTTTTTT
CDR3 protein: CASSLSGGGGTGELFF

clone size: NA
V gene: TRBV30
D gene: NA
J gene: TRBJ2-3
CDR3 DNA: TGTGCCTCCGCCCGGGGGGCTACGGGTGATACGCAGTATTTT
CDR3 protein: CASARGATGDTQYF

clone size: NA
V gene: TRBV14
D gene: TRBD1
J gene: TRBJ2-2
CDR3 DNA: TGTGCCAGCAGCCGACAGGGTATCGGGGAGCTGTTTTTT
CDR3 protein: CASSRQGIGELFF

clone size: once
V gene: TRBV19
D gene: TRBD1
J gene: TRBJ1-2
CDR3 DNA: TGTGCCAGTCGGGACAGGGGATCCTTTGGCTATGGCTACACCTTC
CDR3 protein: CASRDRGSFGYGYTF

clone size: NA
V gene: TRBV2
D gene: NA
J gene: TRBJ2-3
CDR3 DNA: TGTGCCAGCCGGGATTCCGTCACAGATACGCAGTATTTT
CDR3 protein: CASRDSVTDTQYF

clone size: NA
V gene: TRBV5-1
D gene: TRBD2
J gene: TRBJ2-1
CDR3 DNA: TGCGCCAGCAGCCTCGGACTAGCGGGGGTGGCGAATGAGCAGTTCTTC
CDR3 protein: CASSLGLAGVANEQFF

clone size: NA
V gene: TRBV5-5
D gene: TRBD1
J gene: TRBJ1-2
CDR3 DNA: TGTGCCAGCAGCCGGGACAGGGGTAACTATGGCTACACCTTC
CDR3 protein: CASSRDRGNYGYTF

clone size: NA
V gene: TRBV7-9
D gene: TRBD1
J gene: TRBJ1-1
CDR3 DNA: TGTGCCAGCGGAAGGGACAGGCAGAACACTGAAGCTTTCTTT
CDR3 protein: CASGRDRQNTEAFF

clone size: NA
V gene: TRBV29-1
D gene: TRBD1
J gene: TRBJ2-3
CDR3 DNA: TGCAGCGGACGGACAGGGAGTACAGATACGCAGTATTTT
CDR3 protein: CSGRTGSTDTQYF

clone size: few
V gene: TRBV12-3/TRBV12-4
D gene: NA
J gene: TRBJ1-1
CDR3 DNA: TGTGCCAGCAGTTTTGCAGAGAACACTGAAGCTTTCTTT
CDR3 protein: CASSFAENTEAFF

clone size: few
V gene: TRBV2
D gene: TRBD2
J gene: TRBJ2-4
CDR3 DNA: TGTGCCAGCAGTGAAGGGTTCGGGGGGGCCCTAAGGAGCATTCAGTACTTC
CDR3 protein: CASSEGFGGALRSIQYF

clone size: NA
V gene: TRBV7-9
D gene: NA
J gene: TRBJ2-5
CDR3 DNA: TGTGCCAGCAGCTTTCTAGTCCGACAGACCCAGTACTTC
CDR3 protein: CASSFLVRQTQYF

clone size: NA
V gene: TRBV7-3
D gene: NA
J gene: TRBJ2-3
CDR3 DNA: TGTGCCAGCAGCTTAACCAGGGGTAGTATAGATACGCAGTATTTT
CDR3 protein: CASSLTRGSIDTQYF

clone size: NA
V gene: TRBV7-3
D gene: TRBD2
J gene: TRBJ2-3
CDR3 DNA: TGTGCCAGCAGCTTAGCGGGGGGGCTATTTGATACGCAGTATTTT
CDR3 protein: CASSLAGGLFDTQYF

clone size: NA
V gene: TRBV6-2/TRBV6-3
D gene: NA
J gene: TRBJ1-6
CDR3 DNA: TGTGCCAGCAGCCAGGACAGAGAAGACTTTTCACCCCTCCACTTT
CDR3 protein: CASSQDREDFSPLHF

clone size: NA
V gene: TRBV5-1
D gene: TRBD1
J gene: TRBJ1-2
CDR3 DNA: TGCGCCAGCAGCTTGGTTTCGGGACAGGGGCTGGGAGGCTACACCTTC
CDR3 protein: CASSLVSGQGLGGYTF

clone size: NA
V gene: TRBV5-1
D gene: TRBD1
J gene: TRBJ1-4
CDR3 DNA: TGCGCCAGCAGCAGGGGACAGGGGGCGGCTAATGAAAAACTGTTTTTT
CDR3 protein: CASSRGQGAANEKLFF

clone size: NA
V gene: TRBV2
D gene: TRBD1
J gene: TRBJ1-1
CDR3 DNA: TGTGCCGGCCAGACAGGGGGGTACACTGAAGCTTTCTTT
CDR3 protein: CAGQTGGYTEAFF

clone size: NA
V gene: TRBV30
D gene: TRBD1
J gene: TRBJ2-1
CDR3 DNA: TGTGCCTGGAGTCCTGGGACAGGGGTCTCTAAGCAGTTCTTC
CDR3 protein: CAWSPGTGVSKQFF

clone size: once
V gene: TRBV11-2
D gene: TRBD1
J gene: TRBJ2-2
CDR3 DNA: TGTGCCAGCAGCGGGACCAACAGGGGGAACACCGGGGAGCTGTTTTTT
CDR3 protein: CASSGTNRGNTGELFF

clone size: NA
V gene: TRBV9
D gene: NA
J gene: TRBJ2-2
CDR3 DNA: TGTGCCAGCAGCGTATCTGCAGGGATGAACACCGGGGAGCTGTTTTTT
CDR3 protein: CASSVSAGMNTGELFF

clone size: NA
V gene: TRBV6-4
D gene: NA
J gene: TRBJ2-2
CDR3 DNA: TGTGCCAGCAGTGCCCAGGGAACCGGGGAGCTGTTTTTT
CDR3 protein: CASSAQGTGELFF

clone size: few
V gene: TRBV19
D gene: TRBD1
J gene: TRBJ1-2
CDR3 DNA: TGTGCCAGTACCCATCCGGGACAGGGATATGGCTACACCTTC
CDR3 protein: CASTHPGQGYGYTF

clone size: NA
V gene: TRBV2
D gene: TRBD1
J gene: TRBJ1-5
CDR3 DNA: TGTGCCAGCAGTCCCGACAGGGTAATTCAGCCCCAGCATTTT
CDR3 protein: CASSPDRVIQPQHF

clone size: NA
V gene: TRBV9
D gene: TRBD1
J gene: TRBJ1-4
CDR3 DNA: TGTGCCAGCAGCGAAACAGGGGGCAACACTAATGAAAAACTGTTTTTT
CDR3 protein: CASSETGGNTNEKLFF

clone size: NA
V gene: TRBV18
D gene: TRBD1
J gene: TRBJ1-4
CDR3 DNA: TGTGCCAGCTCACCCAGGGGGCAAGAAAAACTGTTTTTT
CDR3 protein: CASSPRGQEKLFF

clone size: NA
V gene: TRBV12-3/TRBV12-4
D gene: NA
J gene: TRBJ1-6
CDR3 DNA: TGTGCCAGCAAATTATACGGGAATTCACCCCTCCACTTT
CDR3 protein: CASKLYGNSPLHF

clone size: NA
V gene: TRBV7-2
D gene: TRBD1
J gene: TRBJ1-2
CDR3 DNA: TGTGCCAGCAGCTTAGGGACAGGGGGTGCCTATGGCTACACCTTC
CDR3 protein: CASSLGTGGAYGYTF

clone size: NA
V gene: TRBV7-2
D gene: NA
J gene: TRBJ2-3
CDR3 DNA: TGTGCCAGCAAATTTACAGTATCCACAGATACGCAGTATTTT
CDR3 protein: CASKFTVSTDTQYF

clone size: few
V gene: TRBV2
D gene: TRBD1
J gene: TRBJ1-6
CDR3 DNA: TGTGCCAGCAGATCTGGGACAGGGGCTAATTCACCCCTCCACTTT
CDR3 protein: CASRSGTGANSPLHF

clone size: few
V gene: TRBV30
D gene: TRBD2
J gene: TRBJ2-5
CDR3 DNA: TGTGCCTGGAGTCTGGGACTAGCGGGGGGAGAGACCCAGTACTTC
CDR3 protein: CAWSLGLAGGETQYF

clone size: few
V gene: TRBV11-1
D gene: TRBD1
J gene: TRBJ1-1
CDR3 DNA: TGTGCCAGCAGCTGGGACAGGGGAGTGGACACTGAAGCTTTCTTT
CDR3 protein: CASSWDRGVDTEAFF

clone size: few
V gene: TRBV27
D gene: TRBD2
J gene: TRBJ2-5
CDR3 DNA: TGTGCCAGCAGGACTAGCACCACAGAGACCCAGTACTTC
CDR3 protein: CASRTSTTETQYF

clone size: NA
V gene: TRBV5-6
D gene: TRBD1
J gene: TRBJ1-4
CDR3 DNA: TGTGCCAGCAGCTCGACGTCTACAGGGGGCACTTTAGAAAAACTGTTTTTT
CDR3 protein: CASSSTSTGGTLEKLFF

clone size: NA
V gene: TRBV9
D gene: NA
J gene: TRBJ2-2
CDR3 DNA: TGTGCCAGCAGCACTCAGGGTGCCACCGGGGAGCTGTTTTTT
CDR3 protein: CASSTQGATGELFF

clone size: NA
V gene: TRBV6-5
D gene: NA
J gene: TRBJ1-1
CDR3 DNA: TGTGCCAGCAGTACCATTAGACAGGCTGAAGCTTTCTTT
CDR3 protein: CASSTIRQAEAFF

clone size: NA
V gene: TRBV7-2
D gene: NA
J gene: TRBJ1-5
CDR3 DNA: TGTGCCAGCAGCTTATTAGATCAGCCCCAGCATTTT
CDR3 protein: CASSLLDQPQHF

clone size: NA
V gene: TRBV19
D gene: NA
J gene: TRBJ2-4
CDR3 DNA: TGTGCCAGTAATAACCGAGAAGGGGGATCGATTCAGTACTTC
CDR3 protein: CASNNREGGSIQYF

clone size: once
V gene: TRBV6-6
D gene: TRBD1
J gene: TRBJ1-1
CDR3 DNA: TGTGCCAGCAGTCAATACAGGGGGGCGTTTTACGACACTGAAGCTTTCTTT
CDR3 protein: CASSQYRGAFYDTEAFF

clone size: NA
V gene: TRBV12-3/TRBV12-4
D gene: NA
J gene: TRBJ1-1
CDR3 DNA: TGTGCCAGCAGTTTCCAGGGATCTGAAGCTTTCTTT
CDR3 protein: CASSFQGSEAFF

clone size: NA
V gene: TRBV5-6
D gene: NA
J gene: TRBJ1-1
CDR3 DNA: TGTGCCAGCAGCTTGGGCCAGGCAACCACTTTCTTT
CDR3 protein: CASSLGQATTFF

clone size: NA
V gene: TRBV4-1
D gene: NA
J gene: TRBJ1-4
CDR3 DNA: TGCGCCAGCAGCCAAGATCCCCCGCCGTTTAACTACAACGAAAAACTGTTTTTT
CDR3 protein: CASSQDPPPFNYNEKLFF

clone size: NA
V gene: TRBV19
D gene: TRBD1
J gene: TRBJ1-2
CDR3 DNA: TGTGCCAGTACCCGTATCGCAGGGGGAAACTATGGCTACACCTTC
CDR3 protein: CASTRIAGGNYGYTF

clone size: NA
V gene: TRBV20-1
D gene: TRBD2
J gene: TRBJ2-1
CDR3 DNA: TGCAGTGCCAGCGGGGGTAATGAGCAGTTCTTC
CDR3 protein: CSASGGNEQFF

clone size: NA
V gene: TRBV6-1
D gene: TRBD1
J gene: TRBJ1-3
CDR3 DNA: TGTGCCAGCAGTGAACTGGACAGGGCGATCACTGGAAACACCATATATTTT
CDR3 protein: CASSELDRAITGNTIYF